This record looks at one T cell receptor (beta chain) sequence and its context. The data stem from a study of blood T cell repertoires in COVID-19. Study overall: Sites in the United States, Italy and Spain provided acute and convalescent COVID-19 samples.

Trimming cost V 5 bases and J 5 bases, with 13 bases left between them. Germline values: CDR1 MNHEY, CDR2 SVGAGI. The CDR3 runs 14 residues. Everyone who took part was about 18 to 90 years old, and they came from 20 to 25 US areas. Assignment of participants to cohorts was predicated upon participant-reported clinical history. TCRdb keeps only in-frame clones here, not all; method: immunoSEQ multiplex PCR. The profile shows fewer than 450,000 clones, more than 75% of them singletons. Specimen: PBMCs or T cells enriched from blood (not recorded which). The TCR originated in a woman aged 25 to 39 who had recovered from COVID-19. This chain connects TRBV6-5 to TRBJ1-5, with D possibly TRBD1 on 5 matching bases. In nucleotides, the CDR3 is TGTGCCAGCAGTCTCGGACATTTCGATCAGCCCCAGCATTTT. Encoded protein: CASSLGHFDQPQHF.